The 25 T cell receptor beta chains given below trace back to one sample, sequenced in a study of blood T cell repertoires in COVID-19. Sequencing was performed with immunoSEQ multiplex PCR; in TCRdb, only in-frame clones are kept and a portion is missing. The sample includes under 80,000 clones, 70% to 90% seen only once; the top ten take roughly 6.2%. Sample: peripheral blood. These receptors came from a woman aged 80 or over with active COVID-19.

The V call is TRBV9, the J call TRBJ2-5; 8 positions agree with TRBD2. This CDR3 is built from 15 residues. With V trimmed by 4 bases and J by 0 bases, 5 bases remained unmatched. The germline V gene encodes CDR1 SGDLS and CDR2 YYNGEE. CDR3 in DNA: TGTGCCAGCAGCCCCTATAGCGGGAACCAAGAGACCCAGTACTTC. It yields the protein CASSPYSGNQETQYF.

For the CDR3, the DNA is TGCGCCAGCAGCTTGGGGCCCGGGGGGAACTACGAGCAGTACTTC. Translation gives CASSLGPGGNYEQYF. This chain uses TRBV5-1 with TRBJ2-7; TRBD2 agrees at 7 bases. J lost 3 bases, V lost 0 bases, and 6 bases had no gene match. The germline CDR1 and CDR2 sequences are SGHRS and YFSETQ. The length of the CDR3 is 15 residues.

The chain is built from TRBV7-2 and TRBJ1-2; no definite D call. Germline-derived CDR1 and CDR2 are SGHTA and FQGNSA. V shed 2 bases and J shed 5 bases, with 15 bases lying between them. This CDR3 comprises 15 residues. The CDR3 loop reads CASSLNAKAGYGYTF. CDR3 coding DNA: TGTGCCAGCAGCTTAAACGCCAAGGCAGGTTATGGCTACACCTTC.

This chain uses TRBV15 with TRBJ2-2, with a possible D match to TRBD2 (6 bases). V lost 3 bases and J lost 3, with 11 bases in between. Germline CDR1 LNHNV, CDR2 YYDKDF (reference sequence). This CDR3 region has 15 residues. The CDR3: CATSSRRDYTGELFF. DNA for the CDR3: TGTGCCACCAGCAGTCGCCGGGACTACACCGGGGAGCTGTTTTTT.

The V and J genes are TRBV7-2 and TRBJ1-5, with D possibly being TRBD1 (5 bases). Germline assignment: CDR1 SGHTA and CDR2 FQGNSA. This CDR3 is 15 amino acids long. The V and J ends lost 5 bases and 6 bases respectively, with 17 bases between them. The CDR3 nucleotides are TGTGCCAGCAGCCGGGGACTGGGCGTAGGTCAGCCCCAGCATTTT. Its translation is CASSRGLGVGQPQHF.

This clone was recorded once. The chain uses TRBV7-8 and TRBJ2-7, with 9 bases fitting TRBD2. Trimming took 5 bases from V and 2 from J; bases not matched to a gene: 7. Germline CDR1 and CDR2: SGHVS and FQNEAQ. The CDR3 covers 15 residues. The CDR3 sequence is CASSAQSSGTYEQYF. DNA for the CDR3: TGTGCCAGCAGCGCACAATCTAGCGGGACCTACGAGCAGTACTTC.

V usage is TRBV7-9 and J usage is TRBJ2-3; D remains ambiguous. The V end lost 1 base, the J end lost 4 bases, and 9 bases lay between the germline ends. Germline V CDR1 and CDR2: SEHNR, FQNEAQ (reference sequence). This CDR3 has 14 amino acids. The CDR3 DNA is TGTGCCAGCAGCTTAGACCCGCGCGCAGATACGCAGTATTTT. Translation gives CASSLDPRADTQYF.

The rearrangement joins TRBV2 to TRBJ2-1; 8 nucleotides line up with TRBD2. Germline CDR1 is SNHLY and CDR2 is FYNNEI. Germline trimming cut 5 bases from V and 0 bases from J; bases unmatched to any gene: 3. CDR3 length equals 15 residues. CDR3 sequence: CASSYSGTSYNEQFF. CDR3 in DNA: TGTGCCAGCAGTTATAGCGGGACCTCCTACAATGAGCAGTTCTTC.

The chain couples TRBV5-1 to TRBJ2-2, with a possible D match to TRBD2 (6 bases). V was shortened by 6 bases and J by 1 base, with 10 bases between the two germline ends. Per the germline V gene, CDR1 is SGHRS and CDR2 is YFSETQ. This CDR3 has 14 residues. CDR3 DNA sequence: TGCGCCAGCACGGGACTTGGGAACACCGGGGAGCTGTTTTTT. Translation gives CASTGLGNTGELFF.

The V gene is TRBV5-6, the J gene TRBJ2-7; TRBD2 matches at 13 bases. Per the germline V gene, CDR1 is SGHDT and CDR2 is YYEEEE. This CDR3 comprises 17 residues. With V trimmed by 2 bases and J by 2 bases, 7 bases remained unmatched. CDR3 residues: CASSFGLAGEGPYEQYF. CDR3 DNA: TGTGCCAGCAGCTTCGGACTAGCGGGAGAGGGGCCCTACGAGCAGTACTTC.

The J gene is TRBJ2-1, the V gene TRBV27; TRBD2 agrees at 9 bases. Looked up from germline, CDR1 is MNHEY and CDR2 is SMNVEV (reference sequence). V lost 5 bases to trimming and J lost 0 bases; unmatched junction nucleotides: 5. This CDR3 has 16 residues. CDR3 residues: CASSPKREASYNEQFF. The CDR3 coding sequence is TGTGCCAGCAGTCCCAAGCGGGAGGCCTCCTACAATGAGCAGTTCTTC.

The V call is TRBV16, the J call TRBJ1-5; 12 nucleotides align to TRBD1. Germline V gene data show CDR1 as KGHSY and CDR2 as FQNENV. With 6 bases clipped from V and 9 bases from J, the junction kept 21 bases outside the gene matches. There are 19 residues in the CDR3. CDR3 sequence: CASRRPTLRDRGPAGPQHF. The CDR3 region has the DNA TGTGCCAGCAGACGCCCCACTTTACGGGACAGGGGGCCCGCGGGGCCCCAGCATTTT.

The chain is built from TRBV11-3 and TRBJ2-5, with D possibly matching TRBD1 (6 bases). The V end lost 2 bases, the J end lost 4 bases, and 11 bases lay between the germline ends. The CDR3 is 14 residues long. From germline, CDR1 is SGHNT and CDR2 YENEEA. Here the CDR3 DNA reads TGTGCCAGCAGCTTACGTCAGGGGATAGAGACCCAGTACTTC. This encodes CASSLRQGIETQYF.

The chain employs TRBV29-1 and TRBJ2-1; 7 bases are a match to TRBD2. The germline V gene has CDR1 SQVTM and CDR2 ANQGSEA. V lost 7 bases to trimming and J lost 4 bases; unmatched junction nucleotides: 19. This CDR3 is 17 amino acids long. CDR3: CSGVREAKFPTYNEQFF. CDR3 DNA: TGCAGCGGGGTTCGGGAGGCCAAATTTCCTACGTACAATGAGCAGTTCTTC.

This chain connects TRBV28 to TRBJ2-1; 9 positions agree with TRBD2. CDR3 length: 17 residues. Per germline, CDR1 MDHEN and CDR2 SYDVKM. Trimming took 4 bases from V and 8 from J; bases not matched to a gene: 15. The CDR3 spells CASSSQLAGKGGDEQFF. CDR3 DNA sequence: TGTGCCAGCAGTTCCCAACTAGCGGGCAAAGGGGGCGATGAGCAGTTCTTC.

V and J are TRBV20-1 and TRBJ2-7; tentative D call: TRBD2 (6 bases). Trimming pared 3 bases from V and 3 bases from J, leaving 12 bases between. CDR3 length equals 13 residues. Germline CDR1 reads DFQATT; CDR2 reads SNEGSKA (reference sequence). The CDR3 region is CSASLFGGYEQYF. For the CDR3, the DNA is TGCAGTGCTAGTCTTTTCGGGGGCTACGAGCAGTACTTC.

The chain employs TRBV19 and TRBJ2-1; 9 positions match TRBD2. Germline assignment: CDR1 LNHDA and CDR2 SQIVND (reference sequence). CDR3 length equals 18 residues. V shed 3 bases and J 3 bases; nucleotides not matched to a gene: 12. In DNA, the CDR3 is TGTGCCAGTAGTATCCCGTTCATAGCGGGAGCGTACTACAATGAGCAGTTCTTC. It yields the protein CASSIPFIAGAYYNEQFF.

The gene calls are TRBV24-1 and TRBJ1-1; maybe TRBD1 (6 bases). The germline CDR1 and CDR2 sequences are KGHDR and SFDVKD. V was trimmed by 2 bases and J by 11 bases, leaving 11 bases between them. The CDR3 consists of 12 residues. The CDR3 DNA is TGTGCCACCAGTGATTGGGCAGGGGCGGCTTTCTTT. This gives the protein CATSDWAGAAFF.

The chain uses TRBV30 and TRBJ2-7; 7 bases agree with TRBD1. Germline-derived CDR1 and CDR2 are GTSNPN and SVGIG (reference sequence). The CDR3 runs to 13 residues. The V gene end was trimmed by 4 bases and the J gene end by 3 bases; junction bases not matched to a gene: 6. The CDR3 DNA sequence: TGTGCCTGGAAAAGGGCAGGGGGCTACGAGCAGTACTTC. Its translation is CAWKRAGGYEQYF.

V is TRBV19 and J is TRBJ1-5; possibly TRBD1 for D (5 bases). CDR3 size: 16 residues. Germline V CDR1 and CDR2: LNHDA, SQIVND (reference sequence). Trimming took off 6 bases at V and 1 base at J, with 16 bases between the two ends. Here the CDR3 DNA reads TGTGCCAGTAGCCCAATCAGGGAATTGAGCAATCAGCCCCAGCATTTT. It specifies CASSPIRELSNQPQHF.

The chain combines TRBV30 with TRBJ2-5; D is perhaps TRBD2 (7 bases). This CDR3 is built from 13 residues. Trimming left V 2 bases short and J 5 bases short, with 12 bases between. In germline, CDR1 is GTSNPN, CDR2 SVGIG (reference sequence). CDR3: CAWSHGGHETQYF. The DNA for the CDR3 is TGTGCCTGGAGTCACGGGGGGCACGAGACCCAGTACTTC. Using reference TRBV30 and TRBJ2-5 for the parts outside the CDR3, the full variable domain is SQTIHQWPATLVQPVGSPLSLECTVEGTSNPNLYWYRQAAGRGLQLLFYSVGIGQISSEVPQNLSASRPQDRQFILSSKKLLLSDSGFYLCAWSHGGHETQYFGPGTRLLVL.

The chain employs TRBV28 and TRBJ2-7; TRBD2 is a possible D gene (5 bases). The germline V and J ends were trimmed by 3 bases and 4 bases, with 13 bases remaining between them. Germline CDR1 MDHEN, CDR2 SYDVKM. This CDR3 region has 14 residues. CDR3 DNA sequence: TGTGCCAGCAGTTTCGGTGGGAGTGAGTACGAGCAGTACTTC. It encodes CASSFGGSEYEQYF.

The rearrangement uses TRBV19 and TRBJ1-1; 8 bases match TRBD1. Looked up from germline, CDR1 is LNHDA and CDR2 is SQIVND (reference sequence). V was pared by 7 bases and J by 4 bases, with 8 bases of the junction left unmatched. The CDR3 sequence is 14 residues long. CDR3 protein: CASTSGGAITEAFF. CDR3 bases: TGTGCCAGTACTTCAGGGGGCGCGATCACTGAAGCTTTCTTT.

The rearrangement uses TRBV4-2 and TRBJ2-2; the match to TRBD2 covers 8 bases. With 7 bases clipped from V and 7 bases from J, the junction kept 8 bases outside the gene matches. CDR1 and CDR2 (germline): LGHNA, YNFKEQ. The CDR3 covers 14 residues. CDR3: CASTLGLAGGELFF. For the CDR3, the DNA is TGTGCCAGCACCCTAGGACTAGCTGGCGGGGAGCTGTTTTTT.

The rearrangement links TRBV30 to TRBJ2-1; 11 nucleotides align to TRBD2. Germline CDR1 is GTSNPN and CDR2 is SVGIG (reference sequence). CDR3 size: 18 residues. The V and J ends lost 2 bases and 10 bases, in that order; junction bases with no gene match: 19. The CDR3 region is CAWSPKISGTSGSWEQFF. CDR3 nucleotides: TGTGCCTGGAGTCCAAAAATTTCCGGGACTAGCGGATCGTGGGAGCAGTTCTTC.